Below are 25 T cell receptor beta chains sequenced from a single sample in a study of identical twins. TCRdb ran MiXCR on the 5' RACE reads and lists one entry per CDR3 protein. The sample carries 350,000 to 450,000 distinct CDR3 sequences, about 18% recorded once. Sequencing was carried out using naive T cells sorted from blood. These receptors all stem from a man in his forties or fifties in good health.

In this sample, this clonotype turned up many times. This rearrangement joins TRBV7-8 to TRBJ2-5; the D gene is possibly TRBD2 (5 bases). This CDR3 comprises 14 residues. Per the germline V gene, CDR1 is SGHVS and CDR2 is FQNEAQ. Trimming left V 1 base short and J 2 bases short, with 8 bases between. The CDR3 region has the DNA TGTGCCAGCAGCTTAGGAGGGTTTCAAGAGACCCAGTACTTC. This gives the protein CASSLGGFQETQYF.

The chain is built from TRBV28 and TRBJ1-2, with a tentative D call TRBD1 (5 bases). This CDR3 has 13 residues. V gave up 5 bases and J gave up 6 bases, with 13 bases separating them. Per germline, CDR1 MDHEN and CDR2 SYDVKM. CDR3 sequence reads: CASSGTLYDGYTF. The CDR3 region has the DNA TGTGCCAGCAGTGGGACCCTTTACGATGGCTACACCTTC.

The CDR3 DNA reads TGTGCCAGCAGCTCGACAGGATTTCAAGAGACCCAGTACTTC. It is translated as CASSSTGFQETQYF. This chain links TRBV7-8 with TRBJ2-5; perhaps TRBD1 as D (6 bases). The CDR3 extends over 14 amino acids. Germline V gives CDR1 SGHVS, CDR2 FQNEAQ. The ends were cut back, 4 bases at V and 2 bases at J, with 11 bases in the middle.

This clonotype occurred once. V is TRBV11-2 and J is TRBJ2-7; no firm D call. CDR3 length: 15 residues. V gave up 2 bases and J gave up 2 bases, with 13 bases separating them. From germline, CDR1 is SGHAT and CDR2 FQNNGV. CDR3 amino acids: CASSLTDDSPYEQYF. The CDR3, as DNA: TGTGCCAGCAGCTTAACAGACGACTCTCCCTACGAGCAGTACTTC.

This clonotype was seen more than once but under ten times. This chain joins TRBV27 and TRBJ1-5, with TRBD1 identical over 9 bases. The CDR3 consists of 17 residues. V trimming: 0 bases; J trimming: 7 bases; junction bases outside the gene matches: 10. CDR1 MNHEY and CDR2 SMNVEV come from the germline V gene (reference sequence). The CDR3 spells CASSLSWTGASHQPQHF. In nucleotides, the CDR3 is TGTGCCAGCAGTTTATCCTGGACAGGGGCTTCTCACCAGCCCCAGCATTTT.

Comment on this clonotype: This may come from a read error, since a much larger clone is one base off. V usage is TRBV29-1 and J usage is TRBJ2-1; D unresolved. Per germline, CDR1 SQVTM and CDR2 ANQGSEA. The CDR3 is made up of 14 amino acids. The germline V and J ends were trimmed by 1 base and 8 bases, with 15 bases remaining between them. DNA of the CDR3: TGCAGCGTTGAAGGCCGTTCGGGTTTCTATGAGCAGTTCTTC. Its translation is CSVEGRSGFYEQFF.

In its sample, this clonotype was seen a few times. The gene calls are TRBV4-3 and TRBJ2-7; the D is unclear. This CDR3 has 16 residues. V was shortened by 0 bases and J by 0 bases, with 12 bases between the two germline ends. Germline CDR1 is LGHNA and CDR2 is YSLEER. This CDR3 reads CASSQDTRMSSYEQYF. In DNA form, the CDR3 reads TGCGCCAGCAGCCAAGATACGAGGATGAGCTCCTACGAGCAGTACTTC.

This clonotype was detected only a few times. The V gene is TRBV19, the J gene TRBJ1-6; D unclear. Germline lookup yields CDR1 LNHDA and CDR2 SQIVND (reference sequence). This CDR3 has 13 amino acids. V lost 9 bases, J lost 7 bases, and 13 bases lay in between. CDR3 in DNA: TGTGCCAGCGAACTCGGCCCGAATTCACCCCTCCACTTT. This encodes CASELGPNSPLHF.

This clonotype turned up a few times. The CDR3 reads CASSGTFGTQYF. The CDR3 DNA reads TGTGCCAGCAGTGGGACGTTTGGGACCCAGTACTTC. The V and J genes are TRBV25-1 and TRBJ2-5, with unresolved D. CDR1 and CDR2 from the germline V gene are MGHDK and SYGVNS. The germline V and J ends were trimmed by 4 bases and 7 bases, with 10 bases remaining between them. The CDR3 runs 12 residues.

The chain combines TRBV28 with TRBJ2-7, with D perhaps matching TRBD2 (5 bases). The V and J ends lost 5 bases and 2 bases respectively, with 13 bases between them. The CDR3 has 14 residues. The germline gives CDR1 MDHEN, CDR2 SYDVKM. The CDR3 DNA reads TGTGCCAGCAGTCCCTACAGCGGAACCTACGAGCAGTACTTC. Translated, it gives CASSPYSGTYEQYF.

This clonotype was counted many times. V and J are TRBV5-1 and TRBJ2-1; D ambiguous. Looked up from germline, CDR1 is SGHRS and CDR2 is YFSETQ. The CDR3 is 15 amino acids. The V end lost 4 bases, the J end lost 2 bases, and 13 bases lay between the germline ends. The CDR3 region has the DNA TGCGCCAGCAGCCCGGATCCAATAACCTACAATGAGCAGTTCTTC. It encodes CASSPDPITYNEQFF.

The CDR3 nucleotides read TGTGCCAGCAGTCCCTCGTTCAGTGCTAACTATGGCTACACCTTC. Translated: CASSPSFSANYGYTF. The V and J genes are TRBV6-5 and TRBJ1-2; D is uncertain. The CDR3 is 15 residues long. The V and J ends lost 5 bases and 0 bases respectively, with 13 bases between them. Germline assignment: CDR1 MNHEY and CDR2 SVGAGI.

This clonotype was detected a few times. This chain uses TRBV6-5 with TRBJ2-1, with D perhaps matching TRBD2 (5 bases). Germline CDR1 is MNHEY and CDR2 is SVGAGI. The CDR3 length is 16 residues. V was clipped by 2 bases and J by 2 bases, with 13 bases between them. CDR3 residues: CASSYKVGAPYNEQFF. The CDR3 bases are TGTGCCAGCAGTTACAAAGTGGGAGCACCCTACAATGAGCAGTTCTTC.

The rearrangement uses TRBV12-3 or TRBV12-4 and TRBJ2-4; 7 bases line up with TRBD1. This CDR3 comprises 16 residues. Trimming took 5 bases from V and 0 from J; bases not matched to a gene: 7. The DNA for the CDR3 is TGTGCCAGCAGTCCGTGGGACAGACGAGCCAAAAACATTCAGTACTTC. The encoded protein is CASSPWDRRAKNIQYF.

This clonotype occurred a few times. The gene calls are TRBV5-1 and TRBJ2-1, with TRBD1 as a possible D gene (6 bases). V lost 4 bases and J lost 3, with 14 bases in between. CDR1 is SGHRS, CDR2 YFSETQ, per germline. The CDR3 consists of 15 residues. CDR3 amino acids: CASSRGGALYNEQFF. CDR3 DNA: TGCGCCAGCAGCAGAGGGGGAGCGCTCTACAATGAGCAGTTCTTC.

V usage is TRBV6-5 and J usage is TRBJ1-1, with 9 bases fitting TRBD1. From germline, CDR1 is MNHEY and CDR2 SVGAGI. The V and J ends lost 4 bases and 5 bases, in that order; junction bases with no gene match: 5. The CDR3 spans 14 residues. Here the CDR3 DNA reads TGTGCCAGCAGTTCACAGGGGGCGTTGACTGAAGCTTTCTTT. Translation: CASSSQGALTEAFF.

This chain joins TRBV27 and TRBJ2-7; no reliable D call. Trimming removed 1 base at V and 2 bases at J, with 15 bases between. The CDR3 has 16 residues. Germline CDR1 and CDR2: MNHEY and SMNVEV (reference sequence). The CDR3 loop reads CASSLFGTTKTYEQYF. DNA of the CDR3: TGTGCCAGCAGTTTATTCGGCACAACAAAGACCTACGAGCAGTACTTC.

This clonotype occurred a few times. The chain links TRBV4-1 to TRBJ2-2, with a weak D call TRBD2 (5 bases). CDR1 is MGHRA, CDR2 YSYEKL, per germline. The CDR3 totals 14 residues. Trimming left V 0 bases short and J 6 bases short, with 8 bases between. This chain's CDR3 is CASSQERVSGELFF. In DNA form, the CDR3 reads TGCGCCAGCAGCCAAGAGAGGGTCTCCGGGGAGCTGTTTTTT.

This chain connects TRBV7-2 to TRBJ1-3; D is undetermined. The CDR3 is 15 amino acids. V lost 1 base, J lost 3 bases, and 10 bases lay in between. Germline CDR1 is SGHTA and CDR2 is FQGNSA. CDR3 loop: CASSLGDFGGNTIYF. The CDR3 DNA sequence: TGTGCCAGCAGCTTAGGGGATTTCGGTGGAAACACCATATATTTT. The full variable domain, with the rest looked up from reference TRBV7-2 and TRBJ1-3, is GAGVSQSPSNKVTEKGKDVELRCDPISGHTALYWYRQSLGQGLEFLIYFQGNSAPDKSGLPSDRFSAERTGGSVSTLTIQRTQQEDSAVYLCASSLGDFGGNTIYFGEGSWLTVV.

This clonotype was detected only a few times. This chain connects TRBV20-1 to TRBJ2-7; D tentatively fits TRBD1 or TRBD2 (5 bases each). Germline V gene data show CDR1 as DFQATT and CDR2 as SNEGSKA (reference sequence). V lost 8 bases, J lost 1 base, and 18 bases lay in between. The CDR3 covers 14 residues. The CDR3 region is CSIENRDGSYEQYF. The CDR3 nucleotides are TGCAGTATAGAGAATAGGGACGGGTCCTACGAGCAGTACTTC.

V gene TRBV27 combines with J gene TRBJ2-2; perhaps TRBD2 as D (5 bases). Trimming stripped 5 bases from V and 0 bases from J, with 7 bases between. CDR1 is MNHEY and CDR2 is SMNVEV in the germline V gene (reference sequence). This CDR3 is built from 14 residues. The CDR3 loop is CASSNGANTGELFF. The CDR3 coding sequence is TGTGCCAGCAGTAACGGGGCGAACACCGGGGAGCTGTTTTTT.

At least ten counts were recorded for this clonotype. This chain connects TRBV10-3 to TRBJ2-1; 8 bases align to TRBD2. V lost 4 bases and J lost 2; bases outside the gene matches: 4. In germline, CDR1 is ENHRY, CDR2 SYGVKD. The CDR3 extends over 15 amino acids. CDR3 region: CAISGTSPPYNEQFF. In DNA form, the CDR3 reads TGTGCCATCAGTGGGACTAGCCCTCCCTACAATGAGCAGTTCTTC.

This clonotype was observed at least ten times. This sequence joins TRBV14 and TRBJ2-7; 9 bases map to TRBD1. Germline V lookup: CDR1 SGHDN, CDR2 FVKESK. V lost 4 bases and J lost 3; bases outside the gene matches: 7. The length of the CDR3 is 15 residues. The CDR3 DNA sequence: TGTGCCAGCAGCCTATTACAGGGGGCAATCTACGAGCAGTACTTC. It encodes CASSLLQGAIYEQYF.

This clonotype was counted ten times or more. The rearrangement uses TRBV6-2 or TRBV6-3 and TRBJ2-7; weak D call: TRBD1 (5 bases). The V end lost 6 bases, the J end lost 2 bases, and 8 bases lay between the germline ends. This CDR3 has 12 amino acids. Germline CDR1 reads MNHEY; CDR2 reads SVGEGT. The CDR3 DNA follows: TGTGCCAGCAGCCAGGGTCCCTACGAGCAGTACTTC. Translation gives CASSQGPYEQYF.

The chain uses TRBV15 and TRBJ2-2; maybe TRBD2 (6 bases). V was cut by 3 bases and J by 7 bases, with 12 bases left in between. CDR1 is LNHNV, CDR2 YYDKDF, per germline (reference sequence). The CDR3 is made up of 14 amino acids. The CDR3 here is CATSSFGGNGELFF. DNA for the CDR3: TGTGCCACCAGCAGTTTTGGGGGGAACGGGGAGCTGTTTTTT.